The rows below give T cell receptor beta chains drawn from one sample of a study of OX40 agonist ivuxolimab in advanced cancers. Here immunoSEQ multiplex PCR was the method, and the copy in TCRdb shows in-frame clones only, minus some. This sample yields 77,000 or so clones, of which around 93% are seen a single time; more than 9.5% belongs to the top ten. The sample was CD4+ or CD8+ T cells sorted from blood, taken in a trial of the OX40 agonist ivuxolimab. The receptors shown here come from an adult with an advanced solid tumor such as melanoma, head and neck, liver or kidney cancer. The CDR3 runs from the conserved cysteine through the conserved F or W. Fields, in order: clone size, D gene, J gene, V gene, CDR3 protein, CDR3 DNA. D genes are given only for firm matches. Clone sizes are given selectively: once, few, many, or a class where the clone is expanded.

size: NA
D: TRBD2
J: TRBJ2-1
V: TRBV7-3
CDR3: CASSWGTSGGYNEQFF
DNA: TGTGCCAGCAGCTGGGGGACTAGCGGGGGCTACAATGAGCAGTTCTTC

size: NA
D: NA
J: TRBJ2-3
V: TRBV30
CDR3: CAWSWDSTDTQYF
DNA: TGTGCCTGGAGTTGGGACTCCACAGATACGCAGTATTTT

size: once
D: TRBD1
J: TRBJ1-4
V: TRBV6-5
CDR3: CASSYTGEFEKLFF
DNA: TGTGCCAGCAGTTATACAGGGGAATTTGAAAAACTGTTTTTT

size: NA
D: TRBD2
J: TRBJ2-3
V: TRBV5-4
CDR3: CASSAGGLMADTQYF
DNA: TGTGCCAGCAGCGCGGGGGGTTTGATGGCAGATACGCAGTATTTT

size: NA
D: NA
J: TRBJ2-7
V: TRBV10-3
CDR3: CAISVLREDGEQYF
DNA: TGTGCCATCAGTGTACTTAGAGAGGACGGCGAGCAGTACTTC

size: NA
D: TRBD2
J: TRBJ2-3
V: TRBV10-3
CDR3: CAISPRGGAGTDTQYF
DNA: TGTGCCATCAGTCCCCGCGGGGGGGCTGGCACAGATACGCAGTATTTT

size: NA
D: NA
J: TRBJ1-6
V: TRBV5-6
CDR3: CASSLGSPLHF
DNA: TGTGCCAGCAGCTTGGGCTCACCCCTCCACTTT

size: NA
D: TRBD1
J: TRBJ2-7
V: TRBV29-1
CDR3: CSVGQGVGYEQYF
DNA: TGCAGCGTGGGACAGGGAGTTGGGTACGAGCAGTACTTC

size: NA
D: NA
J: TRBJ2-2
V: TRBV7-3
CDR3: CASSFYTGELFF
DNA: TGTGCCAGCAGCTTTTACACCGGGGAGCTGTTTTTT

size: NA
D: TRBD1
J: TRBJ2-1
V: TRBV13
CDR3: CATLNSEGTGRNEQFF
DNA: TGTGCCACACTTAATTCCGAGGGGACAGGGCGCAATGAGCAGTTCTTC

size: NA
D: TRBD1
J: TRBJ1-5
V: TRBV7-9
CDR3: CASSFGTGPQPQHF
DNA: TGTGCCAGCAGCTTTGGGACAGGCCCTCAGCCCCAGCATTTT

size: NA
D: NA
J: TRBJ1-1
V: TRBV5-4
CDR3: CASGEGRGAFF
DNA: TGTGCCAGCGGAGAGGGGCGGGGGGCTTTCTTT

size: NA
D: NA
J: TRBJ2-7
V: TRBV7-9
CDR3: CASSSQLGRGSYEQYF
DNA: TGTGCCAGCAGCTCTCAATTGGGACGGGGCTCCTACGAGCAGTACTTC

size: NA
D: NA
J: TRBJ1-1
V: TRBV9
CDR3: CASSSHGRLEAFF
DNA: TGTGCCAGCAGCTCCCATGGGAGGCTAGAAGCTTTCTTT

size: NA
D: NA
J: TRBJ1-1
V: TRBV11-2
CDR3: CASSFSNTEAFF
DNA: TGTGCCAGCAGCTTCTCGAACACTGAAGCTTTCTTT

size: NA
D: NA
J: TRBJ1-2
V: TRBV5-1
CDR3: CASTSEGTFYGYTF
DNA: TGCGCCAGCACCTCGGAAGGGACTTTCTATGGCTACACCTTC

size: NA
D: NA
J: TRBJ2-2
V: TRBV4-1
CDR3: CASSQDGQGFTGELFF
DNA: TGCGCCAGCAGCCAAGATGGGCAGGGGTTCACCGGGGAGCTGTTTTTT

size: NA
D: NA
J: TRBJ2-7
V: TRBV29-1
CDR3: CSVEGSLGSGPYEQYF
DNA: TGCAGCGTTGAAGGAAGTCTGGGTAGCGGTCCCTACGAGCAGTACTTC

size: NA
D: NA
J: TRBJ1-5
V: TRBV9
CDR3: CASSVEGTYQPQHF
DNA: TGTGCCAGCAGCGTAGAGGGGACGTATCAGCCCCAGCATTTT

size: NA
D: TRBD1
J: TRBJ1-1
V: TRBV7-9
CDR3: CASGRQPGTGNTEAFF
DNA: TGTGCCAGCGGACGCCAACCCGGGACAGGGAACACTGAAGCTTTCTTT

size: once
D: TRBD2
J: TRBJ2-7
V: TRBV4-1
CDR3: CASSQDSSGVSSYEQYF
DNA: TGCGCCAGCAGCCAAGACTCAAGCGGGGTAAGCTCCTACGAGCAGTACTTC

size: NA
D: TRBD1
J: TRBJ2-7
V: TRBV4-3
CDR3: CASSQVAGDSPYEQYF
DNA: TGCGCCAGCAGCCAAGTGGCTGGGGACAGCCCCTACGAGCAGTACTTC

size: NA
D: NA
J: TRBJ2-3
V: TRBV2
CDR3: CASRPPSTDTQYF
DNA: TGTGCCAGCAGACCGCCCAGCACAGATACGCAGTATTTT

size: NA
D: NA
J: TRBJ2-3
V: TRBV11-2
CDR3: CASISGDTQYF
DNA: TGTGCCAGCATCTCGGGAGATACGCAGTATTTT

size: NA
D: TRBD1
J: TRBJ1-5
V: TRBV7-9
CDR3: CASSLAGGDQPQHF
DNA: TGTGCCAGCAGCTTAGCAGGGGGCGATCAGCCCCAGCATTTT

size: once
D: NA
J: TRBJ2-3
V: TRBV5-1
CDR3: CASSSEGHFTDTQYF
DNA: TGCGCCAGCAGCTCGGAGGGACATTTCACAGATACGCAGTATTTT

size: NA
D: TRBD2
J: TRBJ2-7
V: TRBV9
CDR3: CASSETSGGAYEQYF
DNA: TGTGCCAGCAGCGAAACTAGCGGGGGAGCCTACGAGCAGTACTTC

size: NA
D: TRBD2
J: TRBJ2-3
V: TRBV7-8
CDR3: CASSPRLAGGVDTQYF
DNA: TGTGCCAGCAGCCCTCGACTAGCGGGGGGGGTAGATACGCAGTATTTT

size: few
D: NA
J: TRBJ1-6
V: TRBV27
CDR3: CASSPLSGYSLHF
DNA: TGTGCCAGCAGTCCTCTTTCCGGCTATTCCCTCCACTTT

size: NA
D: TRBD1
J: TRBJ1-5
V: TRBV5-6
CDR3: CASSLAGQGITPQHF
DNA: TGTGCCAGCAGCTTGGCGGGACAGGGCATCACGCCCCAGCATTTT

size: NA
D: NA
J: TRBJ1-6
V: TRBV6-1
CDR3: CASSEYPTTGSDSPLHF
DNA: TGTGCCAGCAGTGAATACCCCACGACAGGTAGCGATTCACCCCTCCACTTT

size: NA
D: TRBD2
J: TRBJ2-1
V: TRBV7-3
CDR3: CASSVLAGDYNEQFF
DNA: TGTGCCAGCAGCGTGCTAGCGGGGGATTACAATGAGCAGTTCTTC

size: NA
D: TRBD1
J: TRBJ1-1
V: TRBV7-6
CDR3: CASSLVSLGTENTEAFF
DNA: TGTGCCAGCAGCTTAGTATCTCTGGGGACAGAAAACACTGAAGCTTTCTTT

size: NA
D: NA
J: TRBJ1-6
V: TRBV11-2
CDR3: CASSLYNSPLHF
DNA: TGTGCCAGCAGCCTCTATAATTCACCCCTCCACTTT

size: NA
D: TRBD1
J: TRBJ1-1
V: TRBV5-6
CDR3: CASSYPTGGTEAFF
DNA: TGTGCCAGCAGCTACCCGACAGGGGGTACTGAAGCTTTCTTT

size: once
D: TRBD1
J: TRBJ1-1
V: TRBV27
CDR3: CASRPMTGYLENTEAFF
DNA: TGTGCCAGCAGGCCTATGACAGGGTACTTAGAAAACACTGAAGCTTTCTTT

size: NA
D: TRBD1
J: TRBJ1-5
V: TRBV19
CDR3: CASSSIRDRLNQPQHF
DNA: TGTGCCAGTAGCTCTATTAGGGACAGGCTAAATCAGCCCCAGCATTTT

size: NA
D: NA
J: TRBJ2-7
V: TRBV6-6
CDR3: CASNTPSGGTYEQYF
DNA: TGTGCCAGCAACACCCCCTCCGGGGGAACCTACGAGCAGTACTTC

size: NA
D: NA
J: TRBJ2-5
V: TRBV28
CDR3: CASSEPRADYQETQYF
DNA: TGTGCCAGCAGCGAACCGAGAGCAGATTACCAAGAGACCCAGTACTTC

size: few
D: NA
J: TRBJ1-1
V: TRBV11-1
CDR3: CASSSQWSTEAFF
DNA: TGTGCCAGCAGCTCACAGTGGAGCACTGAAGCTTTCTTT

size: NA
D: TRBD1
J: TRBJ1-2
V: TRBV7-9
CDR3: CASSLGQGTGGYTF
DNA: TGTGCCAGCAGCTTAGGACAGGGGACAGGGGGCTACACCTTC

size: NA
D: NA
J: TRBJ2-1
V: TRBV12-2
CDR3: CASRSRGLLLHNEQFF
DNA: TGTGCAAGTCGTTCCCGAGGACTACTCCTTCACAATGAGCAGTTCTTC

size: NA
D: NA
J: TRBJ2-7
V: TRBV6-1
CDR3: CASSEGTLSSYEQYF
DNA: TGTGCCAGCAGTGAAGGGACGCTTAGCTCCTACGAGCAGTACTTC

size: NA
D: NA
J: TRBJ1-3
V: TRBV13
CDR3: CASSLGDGGNTIYF
DNA: TGTGCCAGCAGCTTAGGTGACGGTGGAAACACCATATATTTT

size: NA
D: NA
J: TRBJ2-7
V: TRBV9
CDR3: CASSVQVGDPRFIYEQYF
DNA: TGTGCCAGCAGCGTGCAAGTCGGAGATCCACGATTCATCTACGAGCAGTACTTC

size: NA
D: TRBD2
J: TRBJ2-3
V: TRBV9
CDR3: CASSPRTSGHLLSPTDTQYF
DNA: TGTGCCAGCAGCCCCCGGACTAGCGGCCATTTACTAAGCCCCACAGATACGCAGTATTTT

size: NA
D: TRBD2
J: TRBJ2-7
V: TRBV25-1
CDR3: CASGGESYEQYF
DNA: TGTGCCAGCGGGGGGGAGTCCTACGAGCAGTACTTC

size: NA
D: TRBD1
J: TRBJ2-7
V: TRBV5-1
CDR3: CASSFFTGGYEQYF
DNA: TGCGCCAGCAGCTTCTTTACAGGGGGCTACGAGCAGTACTTC

size: NA
D: TRBD2
J: TRBJ2-3
V: TRBV7-3
CDR3: CASSISGGALDTQYF
DNA: TGTGCCAGCAGCATTAGCGGGGGGGCCCTAGATACGCAGTATTTT

size: NA
D: TRBD1
J: TRBJ1-5
V: TRBV4-3
CDR3: CASSQAGTGYQPQHF
DNA: TGCGCCAGCAGCCAGGCCGGGACAGGGTATCAGCCCCAGCATTTT

size: NA
D: NA
J: TRBJ2-7
V: TRBV7-8
CDR3: CASSLPGSRYEQYF
DNA: TGTGCCAGCAGCTTACCAGGGTCGAGATACGAGCAGTACTTC

size: NA
D: TRBD1
J: TRBJ1-1
V: TRBV9
CDR3: CASSAQGRTEAFF
DNA: TGTGCCAGCAGCGCACAGGGGCGAACTGAAGCTTTCTTT

size: NA
D: NA
J: TRBJ2-3
V: TRBV27
CDR3: CASSLIGLTPSTDTQYF
DNA: TGTGCCAGCAGTTTAATCGGACTCACGCCTAGCACAGATACGCAGTATTTT